The 10 T cell receptor beta chains reported below all come from one sample, sequenced in a study of neurological immune-mediated disorders. Via MiXCR, TCRdb re-called the 5' RACE reads, giving one row per CDR3 protein. The table shows about 88,000 distinct CDR3 sequences, with roughly 4% occurring only once. Sequenced sample: PBMCs. All receptors derive from a woman aged 18-29 years with multiple sclerosis.

This clonotype was picked up many times. This chain links TRBV20-1 with TRBJ2-5, with 11 bases that match TRBD1. The CDR3 length is 14 residues. J was trimmed by 5 bases and V by 6 bases; bases with no gene match: 8. Per germline, CDR1 DFQATT and CDR2 SNEGSKA (reference sequence). The CDR3 region has the DNA TGCAGTGCGCCCGGGACAGGGGGGAGGGAGACCCAGTACTTC. It is translated as CSAPGTGGRETQYF.

The sample holds many counts of this clonotype. V is TRBV20-1 and J is TRBJ2-2, with D hard to call. CDR3 size: 13 residues. Trimming pared 6 bases from V and 7 bases from J, leaving 15 bases between. The germline CDR1 and CDR2 sequences are DFQATT and SNEGSKA (reference sequence). The CDR3: CSAAFGSDGELFF. The CDR3 bases are TGCAGTGCCGCGTTCGGGTCTGACGGGGAGCTGTTTTTT.

The rearrangement links TRBV7-6 to TRBJ1-4; possible D gene TRBD1, 6 bases. V was shortened by 11 bases and J by 11 bases, with 21 bases between the two germline ends. CDR1 SGHVS and CDR2 FNYEAQ come from the germline V gene. There are 13 residues in the CDR3. The CDR3 DNA sequence: TGTGCCGTGGGAGCAGGGGTGAGACAGAAACTGTTTTTT. It yields the protein CAVGAGVRQKLFF.

This clonotype showed up many times. The chain joins TRBV20-1 to TRBJ2-4, with 11 bases matching TRBD2. The CDR3 has 16 amino acids. Trimming removed 7 bases from V and 2 bases from J; junction bases left unmatched: 10. The V gene's germline CDR1 is DFQATT and CDR2 SNEGSKA (reference sequence). In DNA form, the CDR3 reads TGCAGTGTTGATAGCGGGGGGGCCTGGTCCAAAAACATTCAGTACTTC. As protein: CSVDSGGAWSKNIQYF.

This clonotype appeared many times. The chain uses TRBV7-8 and TRBJ2-6, with a possible D match to TRBD1 (5 bases). Germline loops: CDR1 SGHVS, CDR2 FQNEAQ. The V end lost 1 base, the J end lost 8 bases, and 18 bases lay between the germline ends. This CDR3 contains 17 residues. The DNA of the CDR3 is TGTGCCAGCAGCTTAGAAAGAAGAGGCCAGGGCTCCAACGTCCTGACTTTC. It translates to CASSLERRGQGSNVLTF.

This clonotype occurred many times. This chain joins TRBV25-1 and TRBJ2-1; D not resolved. The CDR3 sequence is 11 residues long. V dropped 1 base and J dropped 11 bases, with 6 bases sitting between them. Germline V gives CDR1 MGHDK, CDR2 SYGVNS. CDR3 residues: CASSESGKQFF. DNA of the CDR3: TGTGCCAGCAGTGAATCTGGCAAGCAGTTCTTC.

The sample holds many counts of this clonotype. The chain has TRBV19 and TRBJ2-1, with D unclear. CDR3 length: 12 amino acids. Germline assignment: CDR1 LNHDA and CDR2 SQIVND (reference sequence). V shed 0 bases and J shed 10 bases, with 7 bases lying between them. The CDR3 here is CASSIDRREQFF. CDR3 coding DNA: TGTGCCAGTAGTATAGATCGACGGGAGCAGTTCTTC.

This clonotype occurred a few times. The gene calls are TRBV18 and TRBJ1-1; TRBD1 agrees at 7 bases. The length of the CDR3 is 13 residues. The V gene's germline CDR1 is KGHSH and CDR2 LQKENI. Germline trimming cut 8 bases from V and 2 bases from J; bases unmatched to any gene: 5. CDR3 nucleotides: TGTGCCAGCACCCGGGACAGAAACACTGAAGCTTTCTTT. Its protein product is CASTRDRNTEAFF.

This clonotype turned up a few times. Just one base apart from a much larger clone, this may be a read error. The missing conserved phenylalanine or tryptophan at the end of this CDR3 makes a read error likely. CDR3 nucleotides: TGTGCCAGCAGTATGACAGGGCTCCAGACCCAGTACTGC. Its protein is CASSMTGLQTQYC. The chain carries TRBV12-3 or TRBV12-4 and TRBJ2-5; 7 nucleotides match TRBD1. Trimming took 5 bases from V and 6 from J; bases not matched to a gene: 6. The CDR3 runs 13 residues.

This clonotype was seen ten or more times. This chain joins TRBV20-1 and TRBJ1-1; TRBD1 matches 8 bases. V shed 6 bases and J 3 bases; nucleotides not matched to a gene: 6. The CDR3 is made up of 13 amino acids. Germline values: CDR1 DFQATT, CDR2 SNEGSKA (reference sequence). This CDR3 reads CSATPGQDTEAFF. CDR3 sequence (DNA): TGCAGTGCGACTCCGGGACAGGACACTGAAGCTTTCTTT.